One and the same sample provided the 24 T cell receptor beta chains below, sequenced in a study of beta chain features in type 1 diabetes. Sequencing targeted expressed TCRB transcripts, as all isolated RNA had been reverse transcribed. Produced via immunoSEQ multiplex PCR; TCRdb's table is partial and in-frame only. The sample has around 150,000 clones, about 8.1% seen once. The sequenced sample was central memory CD4+ T cells from blood. These receptors originate from a man in his late teens or twenties in good health.

This clone was picked up a small number of times. The genes are TRBV7-2 and TRBJ2-5; possibly TRBD1 for D (6 bases). The CDR3 length is 12 residues. Trimming stripped 6 bases from V and 3 bases from J, with 8 bases between. Germline CDR1 is SGHTA and CDR2 is FQGNSA. DNA for the CDR3: TGTGCCAGCAGAAGACAGGAAGAGACCCAGTACTTC. This encodes CASRRQEETQYF.

The chain joins TRBV11-1 to TRBJ2-2, with D hard to call. The ends were cut back, 0 bases at V and 4 bases at J, with 12 bases in the middle. The V gene's germline CDR1 is SGHAT and CDR2 FQDESV (reference sequence). This CDR3 has 16 residues. The CDR3 is CASSLALYSGTGELFF. In DNA, the CDR3 is TGTGCCAGCAGCTTAGCGCTATACTCGGGCACCGGGGAGCTGTTTTTT.

This clone was counted ten times or more. The chain uses TRBV11-2 and TRBJ2-1; TRBD1 aligns across 9 bases. V dropped 5 bases and J dropped 9; count of bases not matched to a gene: 11. The CDR3 totals 15 residues. Germline CDR1 reads SGHAT; CDR2 reads FQNNGV. CDR3: CASSVTGTGLGEQFF. CDR3 coding DNA: TGTGCCAGCAGCGTAACCGGGACAGGGCTGGGTGAGCAGTTCTTC.

This clone was counted only a few times. The V gene is TRBV27, the J gene TRBJ2-7; D not certain. In germline, CDR1 is MNHEY, CDR2 SMNVEV (reference sequence). The CDR3 spans 15 residues. Trimming removed 0 bases at V and 0 bases at J, with 9 bases between. DNA of the CDR3: TGTGCCAGCAGTTTATCGGCCTTCTTCTCCTACGAGCAGTACTTC. Residues: CASSLSAFFSYEQYF.

The chain combines TRBV28 with TRBJ1-1, with 7 bases lining up with TRBD1. Germline CDR1 and CDR2: MDHEN and SYDVKM. J was trimmed by 4 bases and V by 6 bases; bases with no gene match: 5. The CDR3 sequence is 13 residues long. CDR3 DNA: TGTGCCAGCAGGTATGACAGGGTCACTGAAGCTTTCTTT. Translated: CASRYDRVTEAFF.

The V gene is TRBV4-2, the J gene TRBJ2-7, with D perhaps TRBD1 (5 bases). Deletions cut 0 bases from V and 7 bases from J, with 13 bases between. CDR3 length: 14 residues. Germline CDR1 reads LGHNA; CDR2 reads YNFKEQ. CDR3 protein: CASSQEHRNEEQYF. CDR3 coding DNA: TGTGCCAGCAGCCAAGAGCACAGGAACGAGGAGCAGTACTTC.

This clone occurred a few times. The rearrangement joins TRBV2 to TRBJ2-2; 8 positions match TRBD1. The CDR3 sequence is 16 residues long. Germline V lookup: CDR1 SNHLY, CDR2 FYNNEI. V shed 6 bases and J 4 bases; nucleotides not matched to a gene: 10. The CDR3 coding sequence is TGTGCCAGCAGGGTCCGGACAGGGTTTGGCACCGGGGAGCTGTTTTTT. Translating it yields CASRVRTGFGTGELFF.

This clone has a count of ten or more. This sequence joins TRBV23-1 and TRBJ2-1, with 14 nucleotides matching TRBD2. TRBV23-1 counts as an open reading frame of uncertain function. The CDR3 is made up of 19 amino acids. J lost 0 bases, V lost 2 bases, and 6 bases had no gene match. The CDR3 coding sequence is TGCGCCAGCAGTCAACGGACTAGCGGGGGGCACTGCTCCTACAATGAGCAGTTCTTC. Translating gives CASSQRTSGGHCSYNEQFF.

About this clone: It may be a read error: a sequence one base away is much more abundant. V gene TRBV11-2 combines with J gene TRBJ2-1; 9 bases map to TRBD2. The V and J ends lost 1 base and 4 bases, in that order; junction bases with no gene match: 2. The CDR3 spans 15 residues. The germline V gene has CDR1 SGHAT and CDR2 FQNNGV. CDR3 bases: TGTGCCAGCAGCTTAGGGACTAGCGCGTACAATGAGCAGTTCTTC. This encodes CASSLGTSAYNEQFF.

This clone was counted only a few times. The chain is built from TRBV9 and TRBJ2-1; TRBD2 matches 8 bases. The CDR3 loop spans 16 amino acids. Per the germline V gene, CDR1 is SGDLS and CDR2 is YYNGEE. J gave up 3 bases and V 0 bases, and 5 bases lay outside the gene matches. The CDR3 bases are TGTGCCAGCAGCGTAGTAAGCGGGGGCGACTACAATGAGCAGTTCTTC. Its protein product is CASSVVSGGDYNEQFF.

This clone has a count of ten or more. The chain carries TRBV7-3 and TRBJ1-2; 9 positions match TRBD1. This CDR3 comprises 14 residues. The junction had 3 bases not matched to a gene; V was cut back by 5 bases and J by 2 bases. Per the germline V gene, CDR1 is SGHTA and CDR2 is FQGTGA. CDR3 amino acids: CASSATGGNYGYTF. The CDR3 DNA reads TGTGCCAGCAGCGCTACAGGGGGCAACTATGGCTACACCTTC. Filled out from reference TRBV7-3 and TRBJ1-2, the complete variable domain reads GAGVSQTPSNKVTEKGKYVELRCDPISGHTALYWYRQSLGQGPEFLIYFQGTGAADDSGLPNDRFFAVRPEGSVSTLKIQRTERGDSAVYLCASSATGGNYGYTFGSGTRLTVV.

This clone was observed at least ten times. The J gene is TRBJ2-7, the V gene TRBV7-2; 8 bases are shared with TRBD2. V lost 5 bases and J lost 0; bases outside the gene matches: 6. Germline lookup yields CDR1 SGHTA and CDR2 FQGNSA. The CDR3 has 15 amino acids. The CDR3 sequence: CASSPGTRGSYEQYF. The CDR3 DNA reads as TGTGCCAGCAGCCCCGGGACTAGGGGCTCCTACGAGCAGTACTTC.

This clone was found a few times. This chain joins TRBV20-1 and TRBJ2-7; D not certain. The germline V gene has CDR1 DFQATT and CDR2 SNEGSKA (reference sequence). The CDR3 loop spans 11 amino acids. Trimming removed 5 bases from V and 2 bases from J, with 7 bases in between. CDR3 DNA: TGCAGTGCTTTTGACACCTACGAGCAGTACTTC. This sequence encodes CSAFDTYEQYF.

This clone has ten or more counts. This chain uses TRBV7-2 with TRBJ1-5, with TRBD1 matching 9 bases. The CDR3 sequence is 15 residues long. Trimming took 5 bases from V and 9 from J; bases not matched to a gene: 11. Germline V CDR1 and CDR2: SGHTA, FQGNSA. CDR3 protein: CASSTSGTGSRPQHF. CDR3 DNA: TGTGCCAGCAGCACTAGTGGGACAGGGAGCCGGCCCCAGCATTTT.

The V gene is TRBV4-1, the J gene TRBJ1-1; D perhaps matches TRBD1 (5 bases). CDR3 length: 13 amino acids. V lost 3 bases, J lost 7 bases, and 12 bases lay in between. Germline loops: CDR1 MGHRA, CDR2 YSYEKL. Here the CDR3 reads CASSHGRGSEAFF. The CDR3 region has the DNA TGCGCCAGCAGCCACGGGAGGGGAAGTGAAGCTTTCTTT.

This clone was picked up many times. The chain uses TRBV7-3 and TRBJ2-1; 12 bases fit TRBD2. The V segment lost 5 bases and the J segment 12 bases; nucleotides outside the gene matches: 5. The CDR3 covers 13 residues. Looked up from germline, CDR1 is SGHTA and CDR2 is FQGTGA. The CDR3 nucleotides read TGTGCCAGCAGCCCGATGACTAGCGGGAGGCAGTTCTTC. This sequence encodes CASSPMTSGRQFF. Full variable domain (outside the CDR3, taken from reference TRBV7-3 and TRBJ2-1): GAGVSQTPSNKVTEKGKYVELRCDPISGHTALYWYRQSLGQGPEFLIYFQGTGAADDSGLPNDRFFAVRPEGSVSTLKIQRTERGDSAVYLCASSPMTSGRQFFGPGTRLTVL.

This clone has only a few counts. The rearrangement links TRBV28 to TRBJ2-1; D may be TRBD1 (5 bases). CDR3 length equals 15 residues. Between the trimmed V and J ends, which lost 6 bases and 4 bases, there was a span of 16 bases. The germline V gene encodes CDR1 MDHEN and CDR2 SYDVKM. The CDR3 is CASSLAGLDYNEQFF. The CDR3 nucleotides are TGTGCCAGCAGCTTAGCAGGGTTAGATTACAATGAGCAGTTCTTC.

The sample holds a few counts of this clone. The gene calls are TRBV4-2 and TRBJ2-7; TRBD1 aligns across 7 bases. Germline CDR1 and CDR2: LGHNA and YNFKEQ. CDR3 size: 16 residues. Trimming removed 0 bases from V and 2 bases from J; junction bases left unmatched: 7. The CDR3 DNA is TGTGCCAGCAGCCAAGATTTGGGACAGCCAACCTACGAGCAGTACTTC. Translation: CASSQDLGQPTYEQYF.

This clone was seen more than once but under ten times. J is TRBJ1-4 and V is TRBV19; D might be TRBD1 (5 bases). This CDR3 contains 14 residues. Trimming stripped 5 bases from V and 4 bases from J, with 11 bases between. Germline V gene data show CDR1 as LNHDA and CDR2 as SQIVND (reference sequence). The DNA for the CDR3 is TGTGCCAGTAGTCCTTATCAGGGTAATGAAAAACTGTTTTTT. This encodes CASSPYQGNEKLFF.

This clone was counted a few times. The chain is built from TRBV6-5 and TRBJ2-5; 8 bases line up with TRBD1. The CDR3 extends over 15 amino acids. In germline, CDR1 is MNHEY, CDR2 SVGAGI. V dropped 7 bases and J dropped 3; count of bases not matched to a gene: 10. The CDR3 bases are TGTGCCAGCATAGACAGGGGCGATCCGAAAGAGACCCAGTACTTC. It translates to CASIDRGDPKETQYF.

This clone has a handful of counts. This chain joins TRBV28 and TRBJ1-2, with D possibly being TRBD1 (6 bases). Trimming took off 3 bases at V and 7 bases at J, with 9 bases between the two ends. This CDR3 is built from 12 residues. Looked up from germline, CDR1 is MDHEN and CDR2 is SYDVKM. The CDR3 DNA is TGTGCCAGCAGTTTGACAGGTTTTGGCTACACCTTC. It yields the protein CASSLTGFGYTF.

The chain couples TRBV5-6 to TRBJ1-1; 7 nucleotides align to TRBD1. The CDR3 runs to 14 residues. CDR1 is SGHDT, CDR2 YYEEEE, per germline. J lost 7 bases, V lost 3 bases, and 9 bases had no gene match. The CDR3, as DNA: TGTGCCAGCAGCTCCGGGACAGTAATCCTTGAAGCTTTCTTT. Translation: CASSSGTVILEAFF.

This clone was recorded at least ten times. The V gene is TRBV30, the J gene TRBJ2-4; 11 bases match TRBD2. V was pared by 4 bases and J by 4 bases, with 15 bases of the junction left unmatched. The CDR3 sequence is 18 residues long. Germline V gene data show CDR1 as GTSNPN and CDR2 as SVGIG (reference sequence). In DNA form, the CDR3 reads TGTGCCTGGAACGGGCGAACTAGCGGGAGAAACGCAAAAAACATTCAGTACTTC. Translated: CAWNGRTSGRNAKNIQYF.

This clone was seen only a few times. For the CDR3, the DNA is TGTGCCAGCAGCCCTAACTGGAATCAGCCCCAGCATTTT. Its translation: CASSPNWNQPQHF. The chain links TRBV11-2 to TRBJ1-5; D unresolved. This CDR3 comprises 13 residues. Germline CDR1 SGHAT, CDR2 FQNNGV. Trimming took off 5 bases at V and 4 bases at J, with 9 bases between the two ends. The full variable domain, its missing parts supplied by reference TRBV11-2 and TRBJ1-5, is EAGVAQSPRYKIIEKRQSVAFWCNPISGHATLYWYQQILGQGPKLLIQFQNNGVVDDSQLPKDRFSAERLKGVDSTLKIQPAKLEDSAVYLCASSPNWNQPQHFGDGTRLSIL.